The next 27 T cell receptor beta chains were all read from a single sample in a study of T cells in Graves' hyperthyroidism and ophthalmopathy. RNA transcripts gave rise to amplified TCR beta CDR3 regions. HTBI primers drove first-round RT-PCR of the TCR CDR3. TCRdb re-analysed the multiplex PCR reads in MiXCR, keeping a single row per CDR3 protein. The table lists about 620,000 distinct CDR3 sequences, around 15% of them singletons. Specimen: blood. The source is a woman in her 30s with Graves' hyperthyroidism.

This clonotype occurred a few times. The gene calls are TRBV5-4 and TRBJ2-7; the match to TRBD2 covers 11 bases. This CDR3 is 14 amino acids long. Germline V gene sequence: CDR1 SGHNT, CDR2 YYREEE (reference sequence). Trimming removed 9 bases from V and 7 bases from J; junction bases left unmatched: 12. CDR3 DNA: TGTGCCACGCAAGAACTAGCGGGAGTCGGAGAGCAGTACTTC. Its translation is CATQELAGVGEQYF.

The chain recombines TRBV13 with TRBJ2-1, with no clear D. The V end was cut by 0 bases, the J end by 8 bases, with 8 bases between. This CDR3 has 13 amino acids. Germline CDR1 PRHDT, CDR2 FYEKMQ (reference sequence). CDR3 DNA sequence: TGTGCCAGCAGCTTAGGACCCGGCCATGAGCAGTTCTTC. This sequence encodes CASSLGPGHEQFF.

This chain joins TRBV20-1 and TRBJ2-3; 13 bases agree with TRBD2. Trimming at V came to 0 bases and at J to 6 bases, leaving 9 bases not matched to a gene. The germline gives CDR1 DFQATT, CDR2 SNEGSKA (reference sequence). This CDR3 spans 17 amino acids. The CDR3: CSARDFRTSGSEDTQYF. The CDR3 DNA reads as TGCAGTGCTAGAGATTTTCGGACTAGCGGGAGTGAGGATACGCAGTATTTT.

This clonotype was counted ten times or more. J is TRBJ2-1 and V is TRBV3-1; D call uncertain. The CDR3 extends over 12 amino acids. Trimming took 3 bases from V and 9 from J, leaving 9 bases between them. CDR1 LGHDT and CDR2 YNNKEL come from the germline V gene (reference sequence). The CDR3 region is CASSHWSVEQFF. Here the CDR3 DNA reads TGTGCCAGCAGCCACTGGAGTGTTGAGCAGTTCTTC.

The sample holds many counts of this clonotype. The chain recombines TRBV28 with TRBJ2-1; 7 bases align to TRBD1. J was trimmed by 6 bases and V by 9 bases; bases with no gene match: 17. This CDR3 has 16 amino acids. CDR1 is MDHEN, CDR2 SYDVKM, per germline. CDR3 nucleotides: TGTGCCAGGATCACAGGGGAGAGACTAAAAGTCAATGAGCAGTTCTTC. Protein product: CARITGERLKVNEQFF.

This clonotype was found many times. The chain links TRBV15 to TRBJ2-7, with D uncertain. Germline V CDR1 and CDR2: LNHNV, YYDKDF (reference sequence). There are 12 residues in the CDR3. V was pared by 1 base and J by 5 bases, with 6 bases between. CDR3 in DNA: TGTGCCACCAGCAGAGCTTCGGACGAGCAGTACTTC. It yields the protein CATSRASDEQYF.

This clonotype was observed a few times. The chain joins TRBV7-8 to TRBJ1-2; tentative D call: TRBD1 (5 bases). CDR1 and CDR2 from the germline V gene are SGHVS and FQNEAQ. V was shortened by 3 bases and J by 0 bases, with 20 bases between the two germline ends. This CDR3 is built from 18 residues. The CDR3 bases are TGTGCCAGCAGCTTTTTAAGGTTGGCCGGGGGAGCTAACTATGGCTACACCTTC. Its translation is CASSFLRLAGGANYGYTF.

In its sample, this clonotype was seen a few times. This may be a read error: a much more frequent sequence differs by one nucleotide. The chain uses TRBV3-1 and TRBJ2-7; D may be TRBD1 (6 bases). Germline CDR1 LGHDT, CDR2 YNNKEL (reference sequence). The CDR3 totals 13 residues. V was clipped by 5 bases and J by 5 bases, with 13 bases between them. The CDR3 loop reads CASSSGAGDEQYF. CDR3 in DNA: TGTGCCAGCAGCTCCGGGGCAGGGGACGAGCAGTACTTC.

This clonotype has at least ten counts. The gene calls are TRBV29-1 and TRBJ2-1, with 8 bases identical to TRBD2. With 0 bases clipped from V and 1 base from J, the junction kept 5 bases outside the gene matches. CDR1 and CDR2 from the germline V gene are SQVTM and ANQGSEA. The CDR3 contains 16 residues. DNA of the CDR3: TGCAGCGTTGAAGATCCCAGCGGGAGATCCTACAATGAGCAGTTCTTC. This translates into CSVEDPSGRSYNEQFF.

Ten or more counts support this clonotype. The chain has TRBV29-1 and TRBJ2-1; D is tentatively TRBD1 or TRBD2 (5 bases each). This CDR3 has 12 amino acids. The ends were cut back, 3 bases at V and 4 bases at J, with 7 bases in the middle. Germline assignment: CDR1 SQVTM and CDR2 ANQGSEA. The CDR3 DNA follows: TGCAGCGTTGATTGGGGGTACAATGAGCAGTTCTTC. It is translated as CSVDWGYNEQFF.

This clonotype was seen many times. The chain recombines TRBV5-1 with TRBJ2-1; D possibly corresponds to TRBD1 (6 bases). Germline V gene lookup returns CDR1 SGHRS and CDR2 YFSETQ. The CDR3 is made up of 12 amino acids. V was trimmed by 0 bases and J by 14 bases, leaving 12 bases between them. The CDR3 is CASSLGPAGEFF. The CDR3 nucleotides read TGCGCCAGCAGCTTGGGACCGGCAGGGGAGTTCTTC.

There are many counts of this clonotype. The CDR3 loop reads CASKSPSVYSYNEQFF. The CDR3 coding sequence is TGTGCCAGCAAATCCCCTAGCGTCTACTCCTACAATGAGCAGTTCTTC. The chain employs TRBV2 and TRBJ2-1; the D gene is possibly TRBD2 (6 bases). Germline V CDR1 and CDR2: SNHLY, FYNNEI. Trimming took 7 bases from V and 0 from J, leaving 16 bases between them. The CDR3 extends over 16 amino acids.

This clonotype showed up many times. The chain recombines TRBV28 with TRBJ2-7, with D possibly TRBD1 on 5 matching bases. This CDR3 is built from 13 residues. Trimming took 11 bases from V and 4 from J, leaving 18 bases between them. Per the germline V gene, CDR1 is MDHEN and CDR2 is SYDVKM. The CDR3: CAASVAGLYEQYF. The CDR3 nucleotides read TGTGCCGCGAGTGTGGCAGGGCTATACGAGCAGTACTTC.

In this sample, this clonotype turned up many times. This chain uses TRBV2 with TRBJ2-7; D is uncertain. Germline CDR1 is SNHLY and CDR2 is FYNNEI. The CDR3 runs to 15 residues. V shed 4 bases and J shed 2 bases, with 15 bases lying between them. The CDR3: CASSGPLVPTYEQYF. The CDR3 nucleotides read TGTGCCAGCAGTGGCCCGCTTGTGCCCACCTACGAGCAGTACTTC. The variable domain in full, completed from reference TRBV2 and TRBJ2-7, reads EPEVTQTPSHQVTQMGQEVILRCVPISNHLYFYWYRQILGQKVEFLVSFYNNEISEKSEIFDDQFSVERPDGSNFTLKIRSTKLEDSAMYFCASSGPLVPTYEQYFGPGTRLTVT.

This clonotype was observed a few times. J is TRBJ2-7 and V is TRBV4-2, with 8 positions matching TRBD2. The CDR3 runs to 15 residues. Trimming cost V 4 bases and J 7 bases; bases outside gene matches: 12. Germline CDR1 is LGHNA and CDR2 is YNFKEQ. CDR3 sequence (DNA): TGTGCCAGCAGCCCCCGGGGGGGCCACACGCGGGAGCAGTACTTC. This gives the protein CASSPRGGHTREQYF.

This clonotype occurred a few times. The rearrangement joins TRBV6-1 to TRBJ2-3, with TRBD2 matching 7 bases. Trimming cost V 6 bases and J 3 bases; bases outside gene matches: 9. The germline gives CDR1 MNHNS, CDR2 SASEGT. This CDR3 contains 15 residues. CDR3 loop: CASSASGALTDTQYF. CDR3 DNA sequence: TGTGCCAGCAGCGCAAGCGGGGCCCTTACAGATACGCAGTATTTT.

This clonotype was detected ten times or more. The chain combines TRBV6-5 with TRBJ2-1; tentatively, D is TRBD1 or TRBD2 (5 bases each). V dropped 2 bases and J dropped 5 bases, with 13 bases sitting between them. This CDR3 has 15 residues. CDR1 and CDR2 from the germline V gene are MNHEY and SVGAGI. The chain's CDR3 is CASSYGGVIDNEQFF. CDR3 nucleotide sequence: TGTGCCAGCAGTTACGGGGGTGTTATTGACAATGAGCAGTTCTTC.

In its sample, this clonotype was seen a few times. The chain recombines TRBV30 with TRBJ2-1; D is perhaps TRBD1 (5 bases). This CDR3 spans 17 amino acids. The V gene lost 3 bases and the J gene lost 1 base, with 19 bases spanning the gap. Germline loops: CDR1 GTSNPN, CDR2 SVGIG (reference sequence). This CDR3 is CAWRGPDIWRSYNEQFF. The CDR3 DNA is TGTGCCTGGAGGGGGCCTGATATCTGGCGGTCCTACAATGAGCAGTTCTTC.

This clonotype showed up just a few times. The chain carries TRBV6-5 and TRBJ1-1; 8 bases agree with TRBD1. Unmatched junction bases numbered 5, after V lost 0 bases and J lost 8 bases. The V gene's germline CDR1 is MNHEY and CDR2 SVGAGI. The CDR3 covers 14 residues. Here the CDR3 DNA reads TGTGCCAGCAGTTACTCTAGGACAGGGAAAGAAGCTTTCTTT. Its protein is CASSYSRTGKEAFF.

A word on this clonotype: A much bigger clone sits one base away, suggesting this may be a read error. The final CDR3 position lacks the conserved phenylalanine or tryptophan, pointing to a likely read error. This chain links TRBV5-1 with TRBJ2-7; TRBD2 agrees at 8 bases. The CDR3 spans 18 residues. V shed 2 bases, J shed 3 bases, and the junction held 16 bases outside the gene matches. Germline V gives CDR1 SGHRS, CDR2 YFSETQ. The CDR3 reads CASSFSGTSPLRVYEQYL. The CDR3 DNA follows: TGCGCCAGCAGCTTCTCCGGGACTAGTCCCTTGCGGGTCTACGAGCAGTACCTC.

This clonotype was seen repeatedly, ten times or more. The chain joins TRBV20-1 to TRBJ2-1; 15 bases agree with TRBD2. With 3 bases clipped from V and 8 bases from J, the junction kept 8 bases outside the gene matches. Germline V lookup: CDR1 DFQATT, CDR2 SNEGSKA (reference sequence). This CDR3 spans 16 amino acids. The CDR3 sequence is CSASSGTSGRPDEQFF. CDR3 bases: TGCAGTGCTAGCTCCGGGACTAGCGGGAGGCCTGATGAGCAGTTCTTC.

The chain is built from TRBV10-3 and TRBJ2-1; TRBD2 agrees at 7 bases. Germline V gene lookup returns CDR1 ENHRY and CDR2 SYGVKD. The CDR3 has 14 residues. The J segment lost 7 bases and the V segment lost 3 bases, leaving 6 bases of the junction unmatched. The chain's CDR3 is CAISDPRGVNEQFF. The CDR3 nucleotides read TGTGCCATCAGTGACCCCCGGGGGGTGAATGAGCAGTTCTTC.

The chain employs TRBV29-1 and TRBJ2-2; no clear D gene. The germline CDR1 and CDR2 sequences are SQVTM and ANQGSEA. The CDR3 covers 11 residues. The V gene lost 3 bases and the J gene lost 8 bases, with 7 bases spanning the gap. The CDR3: CSVDLSGELFF. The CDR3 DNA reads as TGCAGCGTTGACCTATCTGGGGAGCTGTTTTTT.

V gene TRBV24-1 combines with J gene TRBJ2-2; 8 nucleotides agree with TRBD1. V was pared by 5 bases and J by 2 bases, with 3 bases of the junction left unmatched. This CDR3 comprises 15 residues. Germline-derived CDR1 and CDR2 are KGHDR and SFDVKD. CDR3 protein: CATSGQGANTGELFF. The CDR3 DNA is TGTGCCACCAGTGGTCAGGGGGCTAACACCGGGGAGCTGTTTTTT.

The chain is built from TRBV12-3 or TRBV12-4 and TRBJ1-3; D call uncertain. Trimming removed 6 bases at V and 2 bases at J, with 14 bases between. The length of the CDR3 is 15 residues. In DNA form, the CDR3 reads TGTGCCAGCAGCCGCCTACGCCACCCTGGAAACACCATATATTTT. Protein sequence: CASSRLRHPGNTIYF.

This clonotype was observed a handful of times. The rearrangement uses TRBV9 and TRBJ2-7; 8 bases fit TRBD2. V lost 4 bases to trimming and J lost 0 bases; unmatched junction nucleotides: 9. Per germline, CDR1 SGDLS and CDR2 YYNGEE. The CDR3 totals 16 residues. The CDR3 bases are TGTGCCAGCAGCCCAAGAGTTGGGACTAGCTCCTACGAGCAGTACTTC. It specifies CASSPRVGTSSYEQYF.

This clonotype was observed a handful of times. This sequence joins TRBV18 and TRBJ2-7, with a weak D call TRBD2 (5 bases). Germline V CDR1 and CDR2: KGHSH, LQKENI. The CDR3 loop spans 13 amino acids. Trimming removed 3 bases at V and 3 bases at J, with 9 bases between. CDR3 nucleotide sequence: TGTGCCAGCTCACCCAGCGGTGACTACGAGCAGTACTTC. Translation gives CASSPSGDYEQYF.